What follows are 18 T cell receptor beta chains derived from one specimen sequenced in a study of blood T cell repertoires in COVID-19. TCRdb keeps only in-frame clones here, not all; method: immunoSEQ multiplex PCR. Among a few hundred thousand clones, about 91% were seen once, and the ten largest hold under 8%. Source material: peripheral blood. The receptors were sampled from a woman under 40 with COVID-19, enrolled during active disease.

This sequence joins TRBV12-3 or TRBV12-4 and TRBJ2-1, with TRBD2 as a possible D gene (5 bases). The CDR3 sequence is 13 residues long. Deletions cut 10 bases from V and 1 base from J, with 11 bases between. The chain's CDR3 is CATGLGSYNEQFF. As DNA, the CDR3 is TGTGCCACCGGACTGGGGTCCTACAATGAGCAGTTCTTC.

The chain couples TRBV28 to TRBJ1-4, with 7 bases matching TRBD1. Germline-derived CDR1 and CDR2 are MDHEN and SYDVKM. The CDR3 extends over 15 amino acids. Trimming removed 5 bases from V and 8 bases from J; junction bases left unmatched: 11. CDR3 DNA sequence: TGTGCCAGCAGTCATAACAGGGGCTTGGGGGAAAAACTGTTTTTT. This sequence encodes CASSHNRGLGEKLFF.

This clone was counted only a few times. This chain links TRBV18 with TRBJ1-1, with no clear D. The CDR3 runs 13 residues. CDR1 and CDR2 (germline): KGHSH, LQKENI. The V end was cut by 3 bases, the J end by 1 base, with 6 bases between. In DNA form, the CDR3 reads TGTGCCAGCTCACCCCAGAAGAACACTGAAGCTTTCTTT. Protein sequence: CASSPQKNTEAFF.

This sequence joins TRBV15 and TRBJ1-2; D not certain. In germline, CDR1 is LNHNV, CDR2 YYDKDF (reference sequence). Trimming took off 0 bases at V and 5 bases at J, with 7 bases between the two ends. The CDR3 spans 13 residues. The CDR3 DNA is TGTGCCACCAGCAGAGATCAGTTGTATGGCTACACCTTC. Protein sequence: CATSRDQLYGYTF.

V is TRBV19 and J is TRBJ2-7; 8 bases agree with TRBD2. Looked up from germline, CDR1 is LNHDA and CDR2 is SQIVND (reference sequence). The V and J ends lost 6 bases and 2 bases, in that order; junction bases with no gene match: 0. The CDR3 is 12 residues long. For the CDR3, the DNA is TGTGCCAGTAGCGGGGGGGCCTACGAGCAGTACTTC. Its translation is CASSGGAYEQYF.

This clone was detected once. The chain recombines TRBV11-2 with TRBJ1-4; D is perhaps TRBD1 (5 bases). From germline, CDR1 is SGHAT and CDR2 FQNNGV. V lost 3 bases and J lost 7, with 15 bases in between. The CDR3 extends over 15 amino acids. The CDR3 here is CASSFGGTLAEKLFF. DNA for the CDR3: TGTGCCAGCAGCTTTGGTGGGACTTTGGCTGAAAAACTGTTTTTT.

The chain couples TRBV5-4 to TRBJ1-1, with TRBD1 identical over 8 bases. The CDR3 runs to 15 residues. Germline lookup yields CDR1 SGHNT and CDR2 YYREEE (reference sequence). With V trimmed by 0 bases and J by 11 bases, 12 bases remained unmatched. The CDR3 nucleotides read TGTGCCAGCAGCTTGGAGGGGAATCAGGGGGCGCGGGCTTTCTTT. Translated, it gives CASSLEGNQGARAFF.

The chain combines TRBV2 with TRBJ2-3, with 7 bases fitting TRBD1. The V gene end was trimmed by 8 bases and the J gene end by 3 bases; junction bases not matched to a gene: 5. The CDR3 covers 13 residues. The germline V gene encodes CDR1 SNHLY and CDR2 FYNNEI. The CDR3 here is CASRQGSTDTQYF. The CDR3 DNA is TGTGCCAGCCGACAGGGTTCGACAGATACGCAGTATTTT.

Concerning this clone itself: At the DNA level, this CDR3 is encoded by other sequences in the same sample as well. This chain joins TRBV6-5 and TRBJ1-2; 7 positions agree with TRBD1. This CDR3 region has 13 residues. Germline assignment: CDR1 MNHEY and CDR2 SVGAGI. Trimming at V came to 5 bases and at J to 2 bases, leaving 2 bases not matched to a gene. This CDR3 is CASSPTGNYGYTF. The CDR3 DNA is TGTGCCAGCAGTCCGACAGGGAACTATGGCTACACCTTC.

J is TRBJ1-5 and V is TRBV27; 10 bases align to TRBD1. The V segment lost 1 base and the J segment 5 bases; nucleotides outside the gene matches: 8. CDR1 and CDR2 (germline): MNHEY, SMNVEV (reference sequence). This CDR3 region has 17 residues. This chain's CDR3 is CASSLFNLGQGHQPQHF. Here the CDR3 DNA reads TGTGCCAGCAGTTTATTTAATTTGGGACAGGGGCATCAGCCCCAGCATTTT.

The CDR3 is CASSLTRDFAEAFF. DNA for the CDR3: TGTGCCAGCAGCCTAACTCGGGACTTCGCTGAAGCTTTCTTT. This chain joins TRBV28 and TRBJ1-1; D is perhaps TRBD1 (5 bases). Per germline, CDR1 MDHEN and CDR2 SYDVKM. V was shortened by 6 bases and J by 6 bases, with 17 bases between the two germline ends. CDR3 size: 14 residues.

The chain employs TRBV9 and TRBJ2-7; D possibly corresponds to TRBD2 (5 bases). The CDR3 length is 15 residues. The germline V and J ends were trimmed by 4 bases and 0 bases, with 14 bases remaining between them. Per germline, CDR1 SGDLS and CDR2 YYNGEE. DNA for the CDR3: TGTGCCAGCAGCCTAGGACTCCGGAGCTCCTACGAGCAGTACTTC. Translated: CASSLGLRSSYEQYF.

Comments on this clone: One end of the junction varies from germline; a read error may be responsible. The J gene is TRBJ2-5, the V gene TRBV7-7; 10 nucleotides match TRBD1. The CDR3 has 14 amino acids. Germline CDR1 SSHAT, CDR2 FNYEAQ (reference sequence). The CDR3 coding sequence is TGTGCTAGCAGCTTAGGGACAGGGGAAGAGACCCAGTACTTC. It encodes CASSLGTGEETQYF.

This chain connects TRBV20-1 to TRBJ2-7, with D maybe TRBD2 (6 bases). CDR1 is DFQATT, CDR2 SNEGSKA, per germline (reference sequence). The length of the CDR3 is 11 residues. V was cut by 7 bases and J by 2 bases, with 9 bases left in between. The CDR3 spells CSVGGTYEQYF. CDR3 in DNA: TGCAGTGTGGGGGGAACCTACGAGCAGTACTTC.

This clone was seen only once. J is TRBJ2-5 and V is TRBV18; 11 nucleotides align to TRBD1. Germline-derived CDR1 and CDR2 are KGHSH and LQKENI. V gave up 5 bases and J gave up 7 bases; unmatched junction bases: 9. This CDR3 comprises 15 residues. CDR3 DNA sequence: TGTGCCAGCTCAGTGACGGGACAGGGGGTCGGGACCCAGTACTTC. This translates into CASSVTGQGVGTQYF. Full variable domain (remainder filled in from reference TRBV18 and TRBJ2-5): NAGVMQNPRHLVRRRGQEARLRCSPMKGHSHVYWYRQLPEEGLKFMVYLQKENIIDESGMPKERFSAEFPKEGPSILRIQQVVRGDSAAYFCASSVTGQGVGTQYFGPGTRLLVL.

The CDR3 DNA sequence: TGCGCCAGCAGCCCGGCAGGGGGCAAGGGAAACACCATATATTTT. Amino acid sequence: CASSPAGGKGNTIYF. The chain combines TRBV4-1 with TRBJ1-3; TRBD1 aligns across 8 bases. The germline CDR1 and CDR2 sequences are MGHRA and YSYEKL. The CDR3 totals 15 residues. J lost 4 bases, V lost 4 bases, and 6 bases had no gene match.

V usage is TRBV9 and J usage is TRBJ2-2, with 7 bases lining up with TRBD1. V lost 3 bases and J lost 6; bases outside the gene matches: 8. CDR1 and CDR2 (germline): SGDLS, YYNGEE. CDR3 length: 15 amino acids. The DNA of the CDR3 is TGTGCCAGCAGCGGGGGGACAGAAACGGCCGGGGAGCTGTTTTTT. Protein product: CASSGGTETAGELFF.

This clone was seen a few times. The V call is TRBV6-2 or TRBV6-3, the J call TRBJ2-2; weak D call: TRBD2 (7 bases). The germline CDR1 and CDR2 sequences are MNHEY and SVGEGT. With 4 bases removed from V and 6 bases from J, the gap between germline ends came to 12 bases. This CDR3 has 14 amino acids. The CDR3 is CASSWRGQAGELFF. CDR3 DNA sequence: TGTGCCAGCAGTTGGCGGGGGCAAGCCGGGGAGCTGTTTTTT.